This entry describes one T cell receptor beta chain. The sample comes from a study of beta chain features in type 1 diabetes. The investigators reverse transcribed all of the isolated RNA, so they sequenced expressed TCRB transcripts. Clones were sequenced by immunoSEQ multiplex PCR, and TCRdb holds only the in-frame ones, with some missing. Of roughly 500,000 clones listed, 30% are singletons. The CDR3 is 15 amino acids. Germline V gene sequence: CDR1 MNHEY, CDR2 SVGAGI. Trimming removed 2 bases from V and 2 bases from J, with 13 bases in between. This sequence joins TRBV6-5 and TRBJ2-7, with unresolved D. The source material was naive CD4+ T cells from blood. This TCR came from a man aged 18 to 29 in good health. CDR3 DNA: TGTGCCAGCAGTTACGGGCCACCGCTCACCTACGAGCAGTACTTC. The encoded protein is CASSYGPPLTYEQYF.